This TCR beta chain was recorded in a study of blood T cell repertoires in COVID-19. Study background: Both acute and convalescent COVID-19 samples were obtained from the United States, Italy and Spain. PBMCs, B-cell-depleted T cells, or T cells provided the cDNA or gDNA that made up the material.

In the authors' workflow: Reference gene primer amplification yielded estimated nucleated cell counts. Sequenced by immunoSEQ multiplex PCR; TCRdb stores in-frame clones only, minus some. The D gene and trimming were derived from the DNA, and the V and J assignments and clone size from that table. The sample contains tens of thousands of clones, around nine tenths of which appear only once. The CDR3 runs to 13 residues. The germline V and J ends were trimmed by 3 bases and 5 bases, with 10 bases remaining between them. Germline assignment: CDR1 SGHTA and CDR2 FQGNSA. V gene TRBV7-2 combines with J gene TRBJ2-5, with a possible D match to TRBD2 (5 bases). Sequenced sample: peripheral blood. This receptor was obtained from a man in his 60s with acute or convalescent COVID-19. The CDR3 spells CASSLSGIETQYF. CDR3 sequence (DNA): TGTGCCAGCAGCTTGTCGGGGATCGAGACCCAGTACTTC.